There are many counts of the clone carrying this T cell receptor beta chain. The antigen is not known. The record originates from a study of T cells in Graves' hyperthyroidism and ophthalmopathy. Study-level findings and limits: With a median lead of roughly 6.2 months before onset, the model predicted ophthalmopathy. Researchers found most expanded thyroid clonotypes above 0.001 in blood as well. A model using 13 V-J features told ophthalmopathy apart from stable hyperthyroidism.

The CDR3 runs 16 residues. Germline V lookup: CDR1 SGDLS, CDR2 YYNGEE. With 4 bases clipped from V and 0 bases from J, the junction kept 4 bases outside the gene matches. Amplification of TCR beta CDR3 regions used RNA as the template. Carried out on the TCR CDR3, a first-round RT-PCR used the HTBI primer set. TCRdb used MiXCR to reprocess the multiplex PCR reads, holding one entry per CDR3 protein. Of about 360,000 distinct CDR3 sequences listed, 15% to 18% are singletons. The sequence was obtained from a woman between 18 and 29 years old with Graves' hyperthyroidism that later progressed to Graves' ophthalmopathy. The source material was blood. The V and J genes are TRBV9 and TRBJ2-2; 9 positions agree with TRBD2. CDR3 nucleotide sequence: TGTGCCAGCAGCCCCCGCGGGAGGGCGAACACCGGGGAGCTGTTTTTT. Protein sequence: CASSPRGRANTGELFF.